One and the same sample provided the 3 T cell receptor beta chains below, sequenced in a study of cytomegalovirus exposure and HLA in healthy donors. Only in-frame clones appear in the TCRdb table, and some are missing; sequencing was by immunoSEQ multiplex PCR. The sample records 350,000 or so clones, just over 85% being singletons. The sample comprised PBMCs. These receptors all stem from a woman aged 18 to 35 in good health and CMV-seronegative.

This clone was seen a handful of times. The CDR3 spells CASSYNRDSNQPQHF. In nucleotides, the CDR3 is TGTGCCAGCAGTTACAACCGGGATAGCAATCAGCCCCAGCATTTT. This sequence joins TRBV6-6 and TRBJ1-5; D gene ambiguous. This CDR3 has 15 amino acids. The germline V gene encodes CDR1 MNHNY and CDR2 SVGAGI (reference sequence). Trimming removed 2 bases from V and 0 bases from J, with 8 bases in between.

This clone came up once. The CDR3 reads CSVGGQGFEKLFF. For the CDR3, the DNA is TGCAGCGTGGGGGGACAGGGGTTCGAAAAACTGTTTTTT. This chain links TRBV29-1 with TRBJ1-4, with 10 bases that match TRBD1. This CDR3 contains 13 residues. Trimming removed 6 bases from V and 8 bases from J; junction bases left unmatched: 6. Germline V gene lookup returns CDR1 SQVTM and CDR2 ANQGSEA.

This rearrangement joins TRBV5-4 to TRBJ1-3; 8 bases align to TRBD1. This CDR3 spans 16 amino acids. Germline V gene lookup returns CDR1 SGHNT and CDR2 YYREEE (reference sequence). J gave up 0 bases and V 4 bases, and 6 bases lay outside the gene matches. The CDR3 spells CASSIQTGGSGNTIYF. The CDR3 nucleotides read TGTGCCAGCAGCATACAAACAGGGGGCTCTGGAAACACCATATATTTT. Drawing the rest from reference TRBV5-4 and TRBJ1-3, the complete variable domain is ETGVTQSPTHLIKTRGQQVTLRCSSQSGHNTVSWYQQALGQGPQFIFQYYREEENGRGNFPPRFSGLQFPNYSSELNVNALELDDSALYLCASSIQTGGSGNTIYFGEGSWLTVV.